This entry lists 11 T cell receptor beta chains sequenced from one sample in a study of T-cell reconstitution after alpha-beta-depleted transplantation in children. Preparation of the TCRbeta library involved a method that used unique molecular identifiers. One entry per CDR3 protein results from TCRdb running MiXCR on the PCR reads. Of about 610,000 distinct CDR3 sequences listed, over 9.5% are singletons. This specimen consisted of PBMCs from the stem cell graft donor, obtained from the stem cell graft. The origin of the receptors is a human donor who donated a stem cell graft to a child with acute myeloid leukemia.

In its sample, this clonotype was seen a few times. The chain couples TRBV19 to TRBJ2-3; the match to TRBD2 covers 10 bases. From germline, CDR1 is LNHDA and CDR2 SQIVND (reference sequence). V lost 6 bases, J lost 4 bases, and 19 bases stayed unmatched. The CDR3 loop spans 19 amino acids. The CDR3 sequence: CASSPPAGGPSSRADTQYF. CDR3 in DNA: TGTGCCAGTAGCCCCCCAGCGGGAGGGCCTTCCAGTAGGGCAGATACGCAGTATTTT.

V and J are TRBV5-1 and TRBJ2-3, with TRBD2 identical over 16 bases. Germline V gives CDR1 SGHRS, CDR2 YFSETQ. Trimming removed 7 bases from V and 4 bases from J; junction bases left unmatched: 0. The CDR3 runs 14 residues. The CDR3 nucleotides read TGCGCCAGCGGGACTAGCGGGAGGGCAGATACGCAGTATTTT. Protein sequence: CASGTSGRADTQYF.

At least ten counts were recorded for this clonotype. V and J are TRBV29-1 and TRBJ2-1; D possibly corresponds to TRBD2 (6 bases). Trimming pared 1 base from V and 7 bases from J, leaving 20 bases between. Germline V gene sequence: CDR1 SQVTM, CDR2 ANQGSEA. The CDR3 totals 16 residues. The CDR3 sequence is CSVEGEARGRTNEQFF. In DNA, the CDR3 is TGCAGCGTTGAAGGAGAGGCTCGAGGGAGGACTAATGAGCAGTTCTTC.

V is TRBV29-1 and J is TRBJ1-1; a weak D match, TRBD1 (5 bases). Deletions cut 6 bases from V and 1 base from J, with 18 bases between. Germline V gives CDR1 SQVTM, CDR2 ANQGSEA. The CDR3 has 15 amino acids. The CDR3 spells CSVTRVGVTNTEAFF. Here the CDR3 DNA reads TGCAGCGTGACCAGGGTAGGGGTTACGAACACTGAAGCTTTCTTT.

Many counts were recorded for this clonotype. At one boundary the junction diverges from the germline segment, which might be a read error. The J gene is TRBJ2-2, the V gene TRBV7-7; the D gene is possibly TRBD2 (6 bases). Per germline, CDR1 SSHAT and CDR2 FNYEAQ (reference sequence). CDR3 size: 15 residues. Written as DNA, the CDR3 is TGTGCTAGCAGCTTTTCGGGAGTAGTCACCGGGGAGCTGTTTTTT. Translating gives CASSFSGVVTGELFF.

In this sample, this clonotype turned up a few times. The J gene is TRBJ1-2, the V gene TRBV6-2 or TRBV6-3; 7 nucleotides agree with TRBD1. From germline, CDR1 is MNHEY and CDR2 SVGEGT. The CDR3 consists of 13 residues. J lost 4 bases, V lost 5 bases, and 4 bases had no gene match. CDR3 in DNA: TGTGCCAGCAGTGAGGACAGGTTCTATGGCTACACCTTC. Residues: CASSEDRFYGYTF.

This clonotype came up a few times. The rearrangement links TRBV5-5 to TRBJ2-1; D remains ambiguous. V was cut by 0 bases and J by 5 bases, with 6 bases left in between. Germline V gene lookup returns CDR1 SGHKS and CDR2 YYEKEE (reference sequence). The CDR3 is made up of 13 amino acids. CDR3 DNA: TGTGCCAGCAGCTTGGGGGTGCACAATGAGCAGTTCTTC. Amino acid sequence: CASSLGVHNEQFF.

A few counts support this clonotype. The V and J genes are TRBV3-1 and TRBJ2-1; D may be TRBD2 (5 bases). The CDR3 runs 15 residues. V was shortened by 2 bases and J by 1 base, with 9 bases between the two germline ends. Germline CDR1 is LGHDT and CDR2 is YNNKEL (reference sequence). The CDR3 nucleotides read TGTGCCAGCAGCCAATTTTCGGGGTCCTACAATGAGCAGTTCTTC. This translates into CASSQFSGSYNEQFF.

This clonotype has more than one count but fewer than ten. The chain links TRBV12-3 or TRBV12-4 to TRBJ2-7; D is undetermined. CDR3 length equals 15 residues. Trimming shortened V by 3 bases and J by 1 base, and 13 bases separated the two germline ends. The CDR3 DNA follows: TGTGCCAGCAGTTTTTTTGCGAGAGCTTCCTACGAGCAGTACTTC. This gives the protein CASSFFARASYEQYF.

This clonotype was counted many times. The genes are TRBV20-1 and TRBJ2-3; 7 nucleotides agree with TRBD2. V lost 3 bases and J lost 5; bases outside the gene matches: 2. This CDR3 has 12 residues. Germline CDR1 is DFQATT and CDR2 is SNEGSKA (reference sequence). This CDR3 is CSARASGDTQYF. Here the CDR3 DNA reads TGCAGTGCTAGGGCTAGCGGAGATACGCAGTATTTT.

This chain links TRBV5-6 with TRBJ2-7; 8 positions match TRBD2. Germline-derived CDR1 and CDR2 are SGHDT and YYEEEE. The junction had 7 bases not matched to a gene; V was cut back by 1 base and J by 4 bases. This CDR3 contains 15 residues. The CDR3 region is CASSLFREGSYEQYF. In nucleotides, the CDR3 is TGTGCCAGCAGCTTGTTCCGGGAGGGTTCATACGAGCAGTACTTC.